Listed here are 15 T cell receptor beta chains from one sample, sequenced in a study of blood T cell repertoires in COVID-19. TCRdb's copy holds only in-frame clones and misses some; the assay was immunoSEQ multiplex PCR. The sample includes roughly 500,000 clones, 88% of them seen just once. What was sequenced was PBMCs or T cells enriched from blood (not recorded which). All receptors come from a woman aged 40 to 49 who had recovered from COVID-19.

The V and J genes are TRBV5-5 and TRBJ2-7, with 10 bases fitting TRBD2. The CDR3 runs to 16 residues. With V trimmed by 1 base and J by 1 base, 5 bases remained unmatched. CDR1 is SGHKS, CDR2 YYEKEE, per germline (reference sequence). CDR3 amino acids: CASSLSLAGGSYEQYF. CDR3 coding DNA: TGTGCCAGCAGCTTGTCATTAGCGGGGGGATCCTACGAGCAGTACTTC.

The V call is TRBV9, the J call TRBJ1-4; the match to TRBD1 covers 8 bases. The CDR3 consists of 14 residues. CDR1 and CDR2 (germline): SGDLS, YYNGEE. With 4 bases clipped from V and 3 bases from J, the junction kept 2 bases outside the gene matches. The CDR3 DNA is TGTGCCAGCAGCCAGGGGGCTCCTAATGAAAAACTGTTTTTT. It codes for CASSQGAPNEKLFF. The variable domain in full, with the rest retrieved from reference TRBV9 and TRBJ1-4, is DSGVTQTPKHLITATGQRVTLRCSPRSGDLSVYWYQQSLDQGLQFLIQYYNGEERAKGNILERFSAQQFPDLHSELNLSSLELGDSALYFCASSQGAPNEKLFFGSGTQLSVL.

This clone was seen once. The V gene is TRBV19, the J gene TRBJ1-1; D is unresolved. Germline CDR1 is LNHDA and CDR2 is SQIVND (reference sequence). This CDR3 comprises 15 residues. V was cut by 6 bases and J by 5 bases, with 19 bases left in between. The CDR3 DNA reads TGTGCCAGTAGCCTCGGAGTATCACTGACGACTGAAGCTTTCTTT. It specifies CASSLGVSLTTEAFF.

J is TRBJ2-7 and V is TRBV5-6; D may be TRBD1 (6 bases). CDR1 and CDR2 (germline): SGHDT, YYEEEE. V was trimmed by 6 bases and J by 4 bases, leaving 20 bases between them. The CDR3 length is 15 residues. This CDR3 reads CASTQGVQGPYEQYF. Written as DNA, the CDR3 is TGTGCCAGCACCCAAGGGGTACAGGGTCCGTACGAGCAGTACTTC. Based on the CDR3 plus reference TRBV5-6 and TRBJ2-7, the full variable domain is DAGVTQSPTHLIKTRGQQVTLRCSPKSGHDTVSWYQQALGQGPQFIFQYYEEEERQRGNFPDRFSGHQFPNYSSELNVNALLLGDSALYLCASTQGVQGPYEQYFGPGTRLTVT.

The chain joins TRBV7-9 to TRBJ2-7, with TRBD2 matching 11 bases. This CDR3 is 14 amino acids long. CDR1 and CDR2 (germline): SEHNR, FQNEAQ (reference sequence). After removal of 3 bases from V and 5 bases from J, the junction contained 3 bases not matched to a gene. DNA for the CDR3: TGTGCCAGCAGCTTTACTAGCGGGAGCCACGAGCAGTACTTC. Translation gives CASSFTSGSHEQYF.

The rearrangement joins TRBV29-1 to TRBJ1-2, with TRBD1 as a possible D gene (6 bases). V was shortened by 4 bases and J by 2 bases, with 14 bases between the two germline ends. Per germline, CDR1 SQVTM and CDR2 ANQGSEA. CDR3 length equals 14 residues. CDR3 region: CSVGPLQGNYGYTF. CDR3 coding DNA: TGCAGCGTTGGCCCACTACAGGGAAACTATGGCTACACCTTC.

The V gene is TRBV29-1, the J gene TRBJ1-4; D possibly corresponds to TRBD1 (5 bases). The CDR3 has 11 amino acids. Trimming cost V 4 bases and J 6 bases, with 6 bases left between them. Germline CDR1 SQVTM, CDR2 ANQGSEA. CDR3 bases: TGCAGCGTTGCACAGGATGAAAAACTGTTTTTT. Amino acid sequence: CSVAQDEKLFF.

The V gene is TRBV11-3, the J gene TRBJ2-2; 14 bases map to TRBD2. The CDR3 spans 19 residues. Trimming removed 4 bases from V and 3 bases from J; junction bases left unmatched: 10. Germline CDR1 and CDR2: SGHNT and YENEEA. CDR3 in amino acids: CASSSPGLAGAVDTGELFF. In DNA, the CDR3 is TGTGCCAGCAGCTCACCGGGACTAGCGGGAGCGGTCGACACCGGGGAGCTGTTTTTT. The complete variable domain, with remaining parts taken from reference TRBV11-3 and TRBJ2-2, reads EAGVVQSPRYKIIEKKQPVAFWCNPISGHNTLYWYLQNLGQGPELLIRYENEEAVDDSQLPKDRFSAERLKGVDSTLKIQPAELGDSAVYLCASSSPGLAGAVDTGELFFGEGSRLTVL.

The rearrangement joins TRBV7-2 to TRBJ2-5; 15 nucleotides match TRBD2. CDR1 and CDR2 from the germline V gene are SGHTA and FQGNSA. CDR3 length equals 17 residues. V trimming: 4 bases; J trimming: 5 bases; junction bases outside the gene matches: 8. In nucleotides, the CDR3 is TGTGCCAGCAGCTCAACAGGACTAGCGGGAGGGTATGAGACCCAGTACTTC. Its translation: CASSSTGLAGGYETQYF.

The CDR3 DNA follows: TGCGCCAGCAGCCAAGAGGGGGGGGTAGCTGAAGCTTTCTTT. It translates to CASSQEGGVAEAFF. The chain combines TRBV4-1 with TRBJ1-1, with a weak D call TRBD1 (5 bases). V dropped 0 bases and J dropped 6 bases, with 11 bases sitting between them. The germline gives CDR1 MGHRA, CDR2 YSYEKL. CDR3 size: 14 residues.

The chain combines TRBV4-3 with TRBJ1-1; D unclear. Germline lookup yields CDR1 LGHNA and CDR2 YSLEER. V gave up 3 bases and J gave up 1 base, with 6 bases separating them. The CDR3 loop spans 13 amino acids. The CDR3 DNA reads as TGCGCCAGCAGCCACAACACGAACACTGAAGCTTTCTTT. It codes for CASSHNTNTEAFF.

The J gene is TRBJ1-5, the V gene TRBV27; 7 bases align to TRBD1. Germline V lookup: CDR1 MNHEY, CDR2 SMNVEV (reference sequence). The CDR3 length is 17 residues. V lost 5 bases, J lost 0 bases, and 10 bases stayed unmatched. The CDR3 loop reads CASSPWTGDRSNQPQHF. CDR3 bases: TGTGCCAGCAGTCCCTGGACAGGCGACCGTAGCAATCAGCCCCAGCATTTT.

V usage is TRBV6-6 and J usage is TRBJ1-2; 9 bases map to TRBD1. The V segment lost 6 bases and the J segment 0 bases; nucleotides outside the gene matches: 8. Germline CDR1 MNHNY, CDR2 SVGAGI (reference sequence). CDR3 length: 16 amino acids. The CDR3 region is CASSPDRGVTNYGYTF. As DNA, the CDR3 is TGTGCCAGCAGCCCCGACAGGGGGGTGACTAACTATGGCTACACCTTC.

This clone has more than one count but fewer than ten. The chain is built from TRBV18 and TRBJ1-2; TRBD1 aligns across 9 bases. Germline V CDR1 and CDR2: KGHSH, LQKENI. V dropped 6 bases and J dropped 6; count of bases not matched to a gene: 8. This CDR3 region has 14 residues. The CDR3 DNA is TGTGCCAGCTCCCTAAAGGGACAGGGCGATGGCTACACCTTC. It codes for CASSLKGQGDGYTF.

This chain connects TRBV14 to TRBJ1-1; D is undetermined. CDR1 SGHDN and CDR2 FVKESK come from the germline V gene. The CDR3 extends over 15 amino acids. Trimming left V 0 bases short and J 4 bases short, with 12 bases between. CDR3 nucleotides: TGTGCCAGCAGCCAAGAGCGAGGGTGGGGCACTGAAGCTTTCTTT. This gives the protein CASSQERGWGTEAFF. Combining the CDR3 with reference TRBV14 and TRBJ1-1 gives the whole variable domain EAGVTQFPSHSVIEKGQTVTLRCDPISGHDNLYWYRRVMGKEIKFLLHFVKESKQDESGMPNNRFLAERTGGTYSTLKVQPAELEDSGVYFCASSQERGWGTEAFFGQGTRLTVV.